The clone carrying this T cell receptor beta chain has more than one count but fewer than ten. Its target is unknown. Once RNA had been extracted, it was reverse transcribed into cDNA to act as the sequencing template. Measured with immunoSEQ multiplex PCR; TCRdb has only the in-frame clones, and not every one. Of about 110,000 clones in the sample, 55% to 60% were seen once. The data originate from a study of CD8+ T cells in alopecia areata. Study-level findings and limits: Higher clonality and more expanded CD8+ clones appeared in lesional than normal scalp. Possibly because of HLA-related factors, TCR sharing was less clear across patients than in mice.

The CDR3 is made up of 14 amino acids. CDR1 is SGHRS and CDR2 is YFSETQ in the germline V gene. The V and J ends lost 0 bases and 1 base, in that order; junction bases with no gene match: 0. Peripheral blood, together with lesional scalp punch biopsies, was collected from alopecia areata patients. Sorting of CD4+ and CD8+ T cells was performed on PBMCs. The V and J genes are TRBV5-1 and TRBJ1-2, with TRBD1 identical over 7 bases. The TCR sequence derives from a human donor with alopecia areata. Source material: NKG2D-low CD8+ T cells sorted from blood. CDR3 region: CASSLGQGNYGYTF. Here the CDR3 DNA reads TGCGCCAGCAGCTTGGGACAGGGTAACTATGGCTACACCTTC.